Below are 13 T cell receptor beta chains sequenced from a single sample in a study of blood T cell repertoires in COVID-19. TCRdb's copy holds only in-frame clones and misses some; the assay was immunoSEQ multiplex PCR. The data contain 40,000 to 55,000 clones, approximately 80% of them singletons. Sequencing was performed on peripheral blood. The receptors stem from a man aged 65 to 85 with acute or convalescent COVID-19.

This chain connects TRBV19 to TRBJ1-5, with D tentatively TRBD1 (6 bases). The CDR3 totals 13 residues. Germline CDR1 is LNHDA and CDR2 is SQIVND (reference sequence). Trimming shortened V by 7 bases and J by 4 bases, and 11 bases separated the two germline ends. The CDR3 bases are TGTGCCAGTACCCTACAGGGAAATCAGCCCCAGCATTTT. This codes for CASTLQGNQPQHF. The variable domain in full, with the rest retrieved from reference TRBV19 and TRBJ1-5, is DGGITQSPKYLFRKEGQNVTLSCEQNLNHDAMYWYRQDPGQGLRLIYYSQIVNDFQKGDIAEGYSVSREKKESFPLTVTSAQKNPTAFYLCASTLQGNQPQHFGDGTRLSIL.

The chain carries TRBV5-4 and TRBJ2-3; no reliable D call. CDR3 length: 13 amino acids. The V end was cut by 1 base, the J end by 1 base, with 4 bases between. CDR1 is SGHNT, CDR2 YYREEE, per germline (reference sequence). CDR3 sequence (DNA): TGTGCCAGCAGCTTGCAGGGCACAGATACGCAGTATTTT. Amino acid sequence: CASSLQGTDTQYF. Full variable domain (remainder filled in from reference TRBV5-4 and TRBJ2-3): ETGVTQSPTHLIKTRGQQVTLRCSSQSGHNTVSWYQQALGQGPQFIFQYYREEENGRGNFPPRFSGLQFPNYSSELNVNALELDDSALYLCASSLQGTDTQYFGPGTRLTVL.

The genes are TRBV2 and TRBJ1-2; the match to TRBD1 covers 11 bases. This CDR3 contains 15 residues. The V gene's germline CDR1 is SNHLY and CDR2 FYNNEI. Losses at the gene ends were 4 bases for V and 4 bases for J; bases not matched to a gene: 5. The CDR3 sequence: CASSGTGGFVYGYTF. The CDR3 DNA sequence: TGTGCCAGCAGTGGGACAGGGGGCTTCGTCTATGGCTACACCTTC.

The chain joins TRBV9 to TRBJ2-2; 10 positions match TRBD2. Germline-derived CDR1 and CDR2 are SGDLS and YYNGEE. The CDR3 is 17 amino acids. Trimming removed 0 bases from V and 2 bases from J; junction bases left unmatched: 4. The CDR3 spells CASSVDGLAANTGELFF. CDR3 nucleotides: TGTGCCAGCAGCGTAGACGGACTAGCGGCTAACACCGGGGAGCTGTTTTTT. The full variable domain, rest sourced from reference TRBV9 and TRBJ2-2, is DSGVTQTPKHLITATGQRVTLRCSPRSGDLSVYWYQQSLDQGLQFLIQYYNGEERAKGNILERFSAQQFPDLHSELNLSSLELGDSALYFCASSVDGLAANTGELFFGEGSRLTVL.

The CDR3 DNA reads TGTGCCAGCAGTTACTCTGGAGGGCAGGGCTACGAGCAGTACTTC. Translated, it gives CASSYSGGQGYEQYF. The chain carries TRBV6-5 and TRBJ2-7; the D gene is possibly TRBD2 (6 bases). The CDR3 length is 15 residues. CDR1 is MNHEY and CDR2 is SVGAGI in the germline V gene. V lost 0 bases and J 3 bases, leaving 12 bases between the germline ends.

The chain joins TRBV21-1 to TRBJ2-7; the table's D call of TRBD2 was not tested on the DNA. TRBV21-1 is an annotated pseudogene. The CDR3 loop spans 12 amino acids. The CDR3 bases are TGTGCCAGCAGCAATAGATCCCATGGGCAGTACTTC. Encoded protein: CASSNRSHGQYF.

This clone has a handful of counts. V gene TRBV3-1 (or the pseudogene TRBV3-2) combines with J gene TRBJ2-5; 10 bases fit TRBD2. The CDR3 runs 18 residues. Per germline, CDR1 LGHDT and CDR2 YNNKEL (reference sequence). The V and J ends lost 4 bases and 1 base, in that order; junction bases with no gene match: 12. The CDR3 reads CASSPSEASGGLQETQYF. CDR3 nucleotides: TGTGCCAGCAGCCCGAGCGAGGCTAGCGGGGGTCTCCAAGAGACCCAGTACTTC.

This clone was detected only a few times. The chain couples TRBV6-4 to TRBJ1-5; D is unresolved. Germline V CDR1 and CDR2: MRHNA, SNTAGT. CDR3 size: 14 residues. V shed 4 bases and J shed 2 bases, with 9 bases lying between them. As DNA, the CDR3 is TGTGCCAGCAGTGGACACAGAGGCAATCAGCCCCAGCATTTT. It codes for CASSGHRGNQPQHF.

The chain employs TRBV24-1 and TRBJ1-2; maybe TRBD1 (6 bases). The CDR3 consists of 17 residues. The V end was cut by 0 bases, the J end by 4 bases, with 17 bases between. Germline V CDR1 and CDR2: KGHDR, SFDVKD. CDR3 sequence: CATSDLVRAGVVYGYTF. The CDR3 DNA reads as TGTGCCACCAGTGATTTGGTCAGAGCAGGGGTTGTCTATGGCTACACCTTC.

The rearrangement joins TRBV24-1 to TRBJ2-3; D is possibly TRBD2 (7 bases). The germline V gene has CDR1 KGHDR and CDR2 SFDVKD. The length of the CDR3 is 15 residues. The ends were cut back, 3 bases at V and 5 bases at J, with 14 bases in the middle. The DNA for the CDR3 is TGTGCCACCAGTGATCCGGGGGGCGCGGGAGATACGCAGTATTTT. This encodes CATSDPGGAGDTQYF.

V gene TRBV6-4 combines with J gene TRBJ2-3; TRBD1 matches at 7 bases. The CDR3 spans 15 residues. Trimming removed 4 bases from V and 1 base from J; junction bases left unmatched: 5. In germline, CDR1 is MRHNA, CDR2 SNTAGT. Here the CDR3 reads CASSVTGLRTDTQYF. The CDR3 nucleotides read TGTGCCAGCAGTGTGACAGGGCTTCGCACAGATACGCAGTATTTT.

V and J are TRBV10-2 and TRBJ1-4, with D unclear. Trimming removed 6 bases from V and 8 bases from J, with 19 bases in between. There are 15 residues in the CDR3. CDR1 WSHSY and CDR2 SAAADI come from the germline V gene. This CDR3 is CASSSKPTEREKLFF. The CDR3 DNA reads TGCGCCAGCAGCTCTAAACCCACAGAAAGGGAAAAACTGTTTTTT.

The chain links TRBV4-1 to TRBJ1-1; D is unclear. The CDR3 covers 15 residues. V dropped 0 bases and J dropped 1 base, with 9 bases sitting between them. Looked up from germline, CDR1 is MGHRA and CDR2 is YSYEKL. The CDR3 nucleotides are TGCGCCAGCAGCCAAGAAACACAACCGAACACTGAAGCTTTCTTT. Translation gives CASSQETQPNTEAFF.